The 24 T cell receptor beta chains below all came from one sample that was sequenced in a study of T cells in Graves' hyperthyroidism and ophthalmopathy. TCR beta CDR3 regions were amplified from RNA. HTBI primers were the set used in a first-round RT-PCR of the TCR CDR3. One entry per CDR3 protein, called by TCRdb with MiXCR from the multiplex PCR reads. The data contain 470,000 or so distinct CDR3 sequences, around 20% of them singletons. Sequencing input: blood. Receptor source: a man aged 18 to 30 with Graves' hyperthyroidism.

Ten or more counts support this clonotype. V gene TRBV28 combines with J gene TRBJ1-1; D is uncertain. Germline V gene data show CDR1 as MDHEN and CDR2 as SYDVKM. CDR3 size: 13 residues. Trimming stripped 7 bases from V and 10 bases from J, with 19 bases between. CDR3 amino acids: CASTTNPELGAFF. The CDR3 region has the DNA TGTGCCAGCACCACCAATCCCGAGTTAGGAGCTTTCTTT.

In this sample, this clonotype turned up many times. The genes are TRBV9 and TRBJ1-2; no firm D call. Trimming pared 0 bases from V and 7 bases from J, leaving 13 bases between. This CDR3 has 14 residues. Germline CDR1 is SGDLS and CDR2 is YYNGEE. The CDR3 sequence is CASSVDTRLVGYTF. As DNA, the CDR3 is TGTGCCAGCAGCGTAGACACACGGCTCGTTGGCTACACCTTC.

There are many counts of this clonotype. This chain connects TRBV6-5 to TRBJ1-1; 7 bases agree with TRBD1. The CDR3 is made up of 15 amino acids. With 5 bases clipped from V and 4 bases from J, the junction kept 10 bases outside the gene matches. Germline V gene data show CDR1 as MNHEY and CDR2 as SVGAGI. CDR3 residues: CASSHSTGSGTEAFF. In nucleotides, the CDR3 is TGTGCCAGCAGTCATTCGACAGGGTCGGGCACTGAAGCTTTCTTT.

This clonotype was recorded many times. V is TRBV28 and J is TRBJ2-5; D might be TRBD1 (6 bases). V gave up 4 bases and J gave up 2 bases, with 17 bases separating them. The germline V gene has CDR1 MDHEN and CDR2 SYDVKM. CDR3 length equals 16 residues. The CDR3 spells CASSSYWTESQETQYF. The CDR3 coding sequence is TGTGCCAGCAGTTCATATTGGACAGAAAGTCAAGAGACCCAGTACTTC.

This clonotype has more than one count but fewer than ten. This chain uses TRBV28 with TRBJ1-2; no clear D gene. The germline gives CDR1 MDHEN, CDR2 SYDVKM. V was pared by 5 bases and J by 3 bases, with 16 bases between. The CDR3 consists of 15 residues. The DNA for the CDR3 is TGTGCCAGCAGTGCGTCGACAAGGATCCACTATGGCTACACCTTC. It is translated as CASSASTRIHYGYTF.

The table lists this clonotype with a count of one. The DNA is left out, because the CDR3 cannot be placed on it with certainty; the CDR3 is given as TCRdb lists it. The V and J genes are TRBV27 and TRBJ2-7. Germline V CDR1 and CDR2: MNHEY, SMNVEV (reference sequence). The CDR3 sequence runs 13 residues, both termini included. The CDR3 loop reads CASSSSLFYEQYF.

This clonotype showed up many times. CDR3 region: CASSIGRSNQPQHF. The CDR3 DNA follows: TGTGCCAGTAGTATAGGTCGAAGCAATCAGCCCCAGCATTTT. The chain recombines TRBV19 with TRBJ1-5; D not certain. The V gene lost 1 base and the J gene lost 1 base, with 5 bases spanning the gap. Germline V CDR1 and CDR2: LNHDA, SQIVND (reference sequence). This CDR3 is 14 amino acids long. The whole variable domain, remainder taken from reference TRBV19 and TRBJ1-5, is DGGITQSPKYLFRKEGQNVTLSCEQNLNHDAMYWYRQDPGQGLRLIYYSQIVNDFQKGDIAEGYSVSREKKESFPLTVTSAQKNPTAFYLCASSIGRSNQPQHFGDGTRLSIL.

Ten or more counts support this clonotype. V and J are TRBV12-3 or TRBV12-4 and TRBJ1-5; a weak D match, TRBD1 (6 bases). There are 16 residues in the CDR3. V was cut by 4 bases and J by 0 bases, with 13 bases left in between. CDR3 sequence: CASSSQTGNSNQPQHF. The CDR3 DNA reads TGTGCCAGCAGTTCCCAGACAGGCAATAGCAATCAGCCCCAGCATTTT.

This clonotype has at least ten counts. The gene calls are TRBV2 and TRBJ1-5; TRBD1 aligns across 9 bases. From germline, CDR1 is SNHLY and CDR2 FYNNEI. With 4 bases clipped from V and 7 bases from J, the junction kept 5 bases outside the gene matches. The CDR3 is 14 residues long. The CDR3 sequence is CASSATGGGQPQHF. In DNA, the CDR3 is TGTGCCAGCAGTGCGACAGGGGGGGGCCAGCCCCAGCATTTT.

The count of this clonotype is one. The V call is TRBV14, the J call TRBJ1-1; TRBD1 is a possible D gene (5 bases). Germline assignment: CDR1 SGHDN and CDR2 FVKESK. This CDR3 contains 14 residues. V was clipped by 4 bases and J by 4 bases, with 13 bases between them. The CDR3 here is CASSRGPAPTEAFF. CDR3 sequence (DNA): TGTGCCAGCAGCCGGGGACCGGCCCCCACTGAAGCTTTCTTT. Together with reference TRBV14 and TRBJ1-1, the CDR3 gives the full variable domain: EAGVTQFPSHSVIEKGQTVTLRCDPISGHDNLYWYRRVMGKEIKFLLHFVKESKQDESGMPNNRFLAERTGGTYSTLKVQPAELEDSGVYFCASSRGPAPTEAFFGQGTRLTVV.

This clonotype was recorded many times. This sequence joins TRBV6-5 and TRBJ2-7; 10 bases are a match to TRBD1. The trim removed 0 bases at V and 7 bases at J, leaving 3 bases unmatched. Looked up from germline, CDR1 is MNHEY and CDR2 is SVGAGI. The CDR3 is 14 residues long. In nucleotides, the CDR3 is TGTGCCAGCAGTTACTCTGGGACAGGGGATGAGCAGTACTTC. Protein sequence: CASSYSGTGDEQYF.

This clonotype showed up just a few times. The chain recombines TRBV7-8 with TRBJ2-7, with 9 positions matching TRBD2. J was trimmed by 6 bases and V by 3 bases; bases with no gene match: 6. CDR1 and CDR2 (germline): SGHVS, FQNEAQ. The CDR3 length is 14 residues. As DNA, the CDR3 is TGTGCCAGCAGCTTCGCGGGGGGGATCTTCGAGCAGTACTTC. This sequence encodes CASSFAGGIFEQYF.

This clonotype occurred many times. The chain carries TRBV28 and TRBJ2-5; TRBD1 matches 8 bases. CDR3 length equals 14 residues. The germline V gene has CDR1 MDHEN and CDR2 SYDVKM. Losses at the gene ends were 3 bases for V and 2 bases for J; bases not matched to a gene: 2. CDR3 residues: CASSLTGVQETQYF. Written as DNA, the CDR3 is TGTGCCAGCAGTTTGACAGGGGTGCAAGAGACCCAGTACTTC.

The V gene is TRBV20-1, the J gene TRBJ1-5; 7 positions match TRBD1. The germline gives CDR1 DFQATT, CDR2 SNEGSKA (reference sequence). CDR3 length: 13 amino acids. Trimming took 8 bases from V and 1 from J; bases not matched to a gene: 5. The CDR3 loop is CSLPGQSNQPQHF. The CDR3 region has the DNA TGCAGTCTGCCGGGACAGAGCAATCAGCCCCAGCATTTT.

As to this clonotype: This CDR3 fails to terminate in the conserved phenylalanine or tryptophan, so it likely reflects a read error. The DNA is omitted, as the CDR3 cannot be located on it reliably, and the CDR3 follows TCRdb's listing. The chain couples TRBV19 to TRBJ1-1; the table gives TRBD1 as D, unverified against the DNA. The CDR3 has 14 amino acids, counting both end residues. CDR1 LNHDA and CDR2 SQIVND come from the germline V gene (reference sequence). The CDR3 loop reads CASSQTGVNTEACY.

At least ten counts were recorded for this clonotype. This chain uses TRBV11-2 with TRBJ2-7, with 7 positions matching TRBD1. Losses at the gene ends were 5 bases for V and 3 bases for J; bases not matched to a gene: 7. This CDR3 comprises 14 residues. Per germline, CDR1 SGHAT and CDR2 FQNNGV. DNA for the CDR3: TGTGCCAGCAGCCGGGGACAGACCCTCTACGAGCAGTACTTC. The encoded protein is CASSRGQTLYEQYF.

CDR3 residues: CASSIRGHEQYF. The CDR3 DNA is TGTGCCAGCAGCATAAGGGGGCACGAGCAGTACTTC. The chain couples TRBV7-9 to TRBJ2-7; 7 positions match TRBD1. Germline V gene data show CDR1 as SEHNR and CDR2 as FQNEAQ (reference sequence). CDR3 length: 12 amino acids. The V segment lost 5 bases and the J segment 5 bases; nucleotides outside the gene matches: 3.

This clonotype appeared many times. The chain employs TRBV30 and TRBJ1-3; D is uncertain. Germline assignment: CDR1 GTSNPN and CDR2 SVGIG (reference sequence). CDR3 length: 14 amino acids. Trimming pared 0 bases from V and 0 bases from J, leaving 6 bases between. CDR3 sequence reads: CAWSVGGSGNTIYF. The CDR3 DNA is TGTGCCTGGAGTGTAGGCGGCTCTGGAAACACCATATATTTT.

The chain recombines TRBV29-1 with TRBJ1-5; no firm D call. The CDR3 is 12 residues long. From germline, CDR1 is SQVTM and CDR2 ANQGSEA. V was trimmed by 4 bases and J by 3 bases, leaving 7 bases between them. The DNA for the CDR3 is TGCAGCGTTGGAGGTACCAATCAGCCCCAGCATTTT. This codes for CSVGGTNQPQHF.

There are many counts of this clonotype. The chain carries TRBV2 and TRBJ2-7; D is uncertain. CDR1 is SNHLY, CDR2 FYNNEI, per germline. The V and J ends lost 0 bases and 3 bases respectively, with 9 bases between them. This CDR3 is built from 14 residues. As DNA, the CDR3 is TGTGCCAGCAGTGAAGCGGCACGGAGCTACGAGCAGTACTTC. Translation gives CASSEAARSYEQYF.

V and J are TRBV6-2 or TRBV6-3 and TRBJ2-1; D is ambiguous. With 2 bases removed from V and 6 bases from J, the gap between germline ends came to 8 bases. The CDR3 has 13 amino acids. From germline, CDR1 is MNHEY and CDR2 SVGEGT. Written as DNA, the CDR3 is TGTGCCAGCAGTTACGGGCGGAGCAATGAGCAGTTCTTC. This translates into CASSYGRSNEQFF.

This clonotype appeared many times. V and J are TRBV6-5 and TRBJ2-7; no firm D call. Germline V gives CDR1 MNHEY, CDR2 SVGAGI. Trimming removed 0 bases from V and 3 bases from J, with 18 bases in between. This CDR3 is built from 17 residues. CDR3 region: CASSYSRLPKESYEQYF. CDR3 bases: TGTGCCAGCAGTTACTCGAGGCTACCCAAGGAGAGCTACGAGCAGTACTTC.

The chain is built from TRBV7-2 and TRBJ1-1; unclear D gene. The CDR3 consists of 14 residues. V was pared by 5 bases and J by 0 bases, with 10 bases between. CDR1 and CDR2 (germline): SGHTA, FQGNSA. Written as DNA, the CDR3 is TGTGCCAGCAGCGTACAGACTTTGAACACTGAAGCTTTCTTT. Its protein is CASSVQTLNTEAFF.

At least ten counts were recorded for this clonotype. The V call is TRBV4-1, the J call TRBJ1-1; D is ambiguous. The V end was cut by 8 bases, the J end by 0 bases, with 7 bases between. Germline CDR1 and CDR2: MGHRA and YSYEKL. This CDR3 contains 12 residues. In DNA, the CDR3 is TGCGCCAGCGAGGCCATGAACACTGAAGCTTTCTTT. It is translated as CASEAMNTEAFF.